This T cell receptor (beta chain) was found in a study of cytomegalovirus exposure and HLA in healthy donors. Study as a whole: Out of about 170 million T cells, an earlier analysis found more than 95 million unique TCR beta sequences in total. Under 90% of roughly 400 genotyped donors fell in the Caucasian-associated ancestry cluster.

With V trimmed by 6 bases and J by 0 bases, 4 bases remained unmatched. This CDR3 is built from 15 residues. CDR1 MDHEN and CDR2 SYDVKM come from the germline V gene. Study-level results: Certain sequence variants were highly shared and formed a cluster, and this cluster was likely a sequencing artifact. Later analysis identified several of the most significant clusters that appeared linked to common viral pathogens.

13 Jbeta primers and 60 Vbeta primers were used for the PCR. Measured with immunoSEQ multiplex PCR; TCRdb has only the in-frame clones, and not every one. The repertoire includes 150,000 or so clones, about 75% of them detected once, and around 10% sits in the top ten. As concerns this clone: The antigen is unknown.

Sequencing used PBMCs. The receptor comes from a man younger than 30 in good health and CMV-seropositive. The J gene is TRBJ2-2, the V gene TRBV28; 7 bases match TRBD2. The CDR3 loop is CASRASGPNTGELFF. The CDR3 DNA reads as TGTGCCAGCAGGGCTAGCGGACCGAACACCGGGGAGCTGTTTTTT.